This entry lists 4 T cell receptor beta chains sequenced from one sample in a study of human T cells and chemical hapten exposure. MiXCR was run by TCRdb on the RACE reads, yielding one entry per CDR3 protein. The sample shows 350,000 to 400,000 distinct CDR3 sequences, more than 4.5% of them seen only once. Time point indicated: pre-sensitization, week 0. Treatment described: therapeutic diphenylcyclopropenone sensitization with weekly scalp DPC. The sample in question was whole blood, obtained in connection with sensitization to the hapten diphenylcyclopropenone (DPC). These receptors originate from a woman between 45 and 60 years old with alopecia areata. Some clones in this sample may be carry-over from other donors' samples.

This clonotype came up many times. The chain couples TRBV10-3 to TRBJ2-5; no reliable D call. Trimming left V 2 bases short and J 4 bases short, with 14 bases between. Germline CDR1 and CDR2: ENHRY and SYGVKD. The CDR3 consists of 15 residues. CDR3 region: CAISERGQPGETQYF. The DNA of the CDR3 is TGTGCCATCAGTGAGCGCGGTCAACCGGGAGAGACCCAGTACTTC.

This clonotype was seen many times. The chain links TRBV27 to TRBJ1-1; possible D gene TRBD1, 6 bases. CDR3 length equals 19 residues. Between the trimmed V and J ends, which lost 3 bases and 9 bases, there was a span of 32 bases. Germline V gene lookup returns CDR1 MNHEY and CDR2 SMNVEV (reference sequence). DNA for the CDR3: TGTGCCAGCAGTTTTTCACCCATCCCATACACACGGTCGACAGGTAAAGCTTTCTTT. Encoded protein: CASSFSPIPYTRSTGKAFF.

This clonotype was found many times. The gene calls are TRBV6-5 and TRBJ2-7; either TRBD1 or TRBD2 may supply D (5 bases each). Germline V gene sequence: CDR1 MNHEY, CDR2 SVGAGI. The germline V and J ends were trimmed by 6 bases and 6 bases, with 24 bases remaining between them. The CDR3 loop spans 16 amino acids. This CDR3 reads CASRPSGLNFPSEQYF. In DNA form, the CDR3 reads TGTGCCAGCAGGCCTTCGGGGCTAAACTTCCCCTCCGAGCAGTACTTC.

CDR3 nucleotides: TGCAGTGCTAGAGCGGGCGGTTTGGGCACTGAAGCTTTCTTT. This gives the protein CSARAGGLGTEAFF. The chain carries TRBV20-1 and TRBJ1-1, with unresolved D. Between the trimmed V and J ends, which lost 1 base and 4 bases, there was a span of 13 bases. From germline, CDR1 is DFQATT and CDR2 SNEGSKA (reference sequence). CDR3 length equals 14 residues.